The 9 T cell receptor beta chains given below trace back to one sample, sequenced in a study of blood T cell repertoires in COVID-19. Using immunoSEQ multiplex PCR, the repertoire was profiled, and TCRdb retains in-frame clones only, with some absent. The data show more than 110,000 clones, roughly 78% seen once. Material: peripheral blood. These receptors all stem from a man aged 55 to 69 with acute or convalescent COVID-19.

This chain connects TRBV24-1 to TRBJ1-4; TRBD1 aligns across 9 bases. Germline V CDR1 and CDR2: KGHDR, SFDVKD. V lost 5 bases to trimming and J lost 7 bases; unmatched junction nucleotides: 4. The CDR3 has 14 amino acids. CDR3 sequence reads: CATSAGTGTEKLFF. The CDR3 nucleotides are TGTGCCACCAGTGCTGGGACAGGGACTGAAAAACTGTTTTTT.

The rearrangement links TRBV29-1 to TRBJ1-5; 7 nucleotides agree with TRBD1. This CDR3 has 15 amino acids. Germline V CDR1 and CDR2: SQVTM, ANQGSEA. Losses at the gene ends were 5 bases for V and 4 bases for J; bases not matched to a gene: 11. CDR3 sequence: CSVSGEGQLNQPQHF. The CDR3 DNA reads as TGCAGCGTTTCGGGCGAGGGACAGCTGAATCAGCCCCAGCATTTT.

V and J are TRBV18 and TRBJ1-5, with TRBD1 as a possible D gene (5 bases). Germline V lookup: CDR1 KGHSH, CDR2 LQKENI. V dropped 3 bases and J dropped 2 bases, with 14 bases sitting between them. This CDR3 contains 16 residues. The CDR3, as DNA: TGTGCCAGCTCACCTTTACAGGTAGTGGGCAATCAGCCCCAGCATTTT. This codes for CASSPLQVVGNQPQHF.

A word on this clone: Germline is not matched at one junction end, which may reflect a read error. The chain uses TRBV28 and TRBJ2-7; D gene ambiguous. The CDR3 contains 10 residues. Germline CDR1 and CDR2: MDHEN and SYDVKM. CDR3 DNA: TGTGCCAGCAGGATGACAATACCATTCTTC. Translating gives CASRMTIPFF.

The V gene is TRBV18, the J gene TRBJ2-3; D gene unclear. V was pared by 1 base and J by 2 bases, with 7 bases between. Germline assignment: CDR1 KGHSH and CDR2 LQKENI. This CDR3 contains 14 residues. CDR3 in DNA: TGTGCCAGCTCACCACGCAGGAACACAGATACGCAGTATTTT. It yields the protein CASSPRRNTDTQYF.

The chain employs TRBV28 and TRBJ2-5, with TRBD2 matching 10 bases. The V gene's germline CDR1 is MDHEN and CDR2 SYDVKM. Germline trimming cut 3 bases from V and 9 bases from J; bases unmatched to any gene: 16. The CDR3 length is 17 residues. The CDR3 DNA sequence: TGTGCCAGCAGTTTCCTCCCGTCAGCGGGAGGGCCGAGGTCCCAGTACTTC. This translates into CASSFLPSAGGPRSQYF.

The chain has TRBV12-3 or TRBV12-4 and TRBJ1-1; D is possibly TRBD1 (5 bases). The CDR3 length is 13 residues. Trimming stripped 5 bases from V and 3 bases from J, with 10 bases between. The CDR3 loop reads CASSQGAYTEAFF. CDR3 DNA sequence: TGTGCCAGCAGTCAGGGTGCGTACACTGAAGCTTTCTTT.

This chain uses TRBV5-1 with TRBJ2-1; D possibly corresponds to TRBD2 (6 bases). The CDR3 has 15 residues. Trimming took off 4 bases at V and 1 base at J, with 12 bases between the two ends. Germline lookup yields CDR1 SGHRS and CDR2 YFSETQ. In DNA form, the CDR3 reads TGCGCCAGCAGCCCGAGCGGGCGATCCTACAATGAGCAGTTCTTC. This encodes CASSPSGRSYNEQFF.

With respect to this clone: The same CDR3 can be traced to other DNA sequences in this sample. This sequence joins TRBV6-5 and TRBJ2-2; 7 bases match TRBD1. This CDR3 contains 13 residues. Germline CDR1 MNHEY, CDR2 SVGAGI. Trimming cost V 5 bases and J 6 bases; bases outside gene matches: 3. CDR3 amino acids: CASSNRGPGELFF. The CDR3 DNA reads TGTGCCAGCAGTAACAGGGGCCCCGGGGAGCTGTTTTTT.